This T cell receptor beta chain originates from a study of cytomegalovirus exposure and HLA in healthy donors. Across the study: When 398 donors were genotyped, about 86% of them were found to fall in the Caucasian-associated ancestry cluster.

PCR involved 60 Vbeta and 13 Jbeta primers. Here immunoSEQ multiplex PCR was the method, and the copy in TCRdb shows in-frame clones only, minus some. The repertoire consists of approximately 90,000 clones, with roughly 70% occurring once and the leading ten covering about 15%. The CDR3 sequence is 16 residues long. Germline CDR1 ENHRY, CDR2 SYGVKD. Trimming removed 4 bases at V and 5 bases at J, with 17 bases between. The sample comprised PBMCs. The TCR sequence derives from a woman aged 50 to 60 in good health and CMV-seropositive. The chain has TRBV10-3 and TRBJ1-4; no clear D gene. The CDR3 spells CAISAGSEATNEKLFF. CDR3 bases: TGTGCCATCAGTGCCGGTAGTGAGGCTACCAATGAAAAACTGTTTTTT.